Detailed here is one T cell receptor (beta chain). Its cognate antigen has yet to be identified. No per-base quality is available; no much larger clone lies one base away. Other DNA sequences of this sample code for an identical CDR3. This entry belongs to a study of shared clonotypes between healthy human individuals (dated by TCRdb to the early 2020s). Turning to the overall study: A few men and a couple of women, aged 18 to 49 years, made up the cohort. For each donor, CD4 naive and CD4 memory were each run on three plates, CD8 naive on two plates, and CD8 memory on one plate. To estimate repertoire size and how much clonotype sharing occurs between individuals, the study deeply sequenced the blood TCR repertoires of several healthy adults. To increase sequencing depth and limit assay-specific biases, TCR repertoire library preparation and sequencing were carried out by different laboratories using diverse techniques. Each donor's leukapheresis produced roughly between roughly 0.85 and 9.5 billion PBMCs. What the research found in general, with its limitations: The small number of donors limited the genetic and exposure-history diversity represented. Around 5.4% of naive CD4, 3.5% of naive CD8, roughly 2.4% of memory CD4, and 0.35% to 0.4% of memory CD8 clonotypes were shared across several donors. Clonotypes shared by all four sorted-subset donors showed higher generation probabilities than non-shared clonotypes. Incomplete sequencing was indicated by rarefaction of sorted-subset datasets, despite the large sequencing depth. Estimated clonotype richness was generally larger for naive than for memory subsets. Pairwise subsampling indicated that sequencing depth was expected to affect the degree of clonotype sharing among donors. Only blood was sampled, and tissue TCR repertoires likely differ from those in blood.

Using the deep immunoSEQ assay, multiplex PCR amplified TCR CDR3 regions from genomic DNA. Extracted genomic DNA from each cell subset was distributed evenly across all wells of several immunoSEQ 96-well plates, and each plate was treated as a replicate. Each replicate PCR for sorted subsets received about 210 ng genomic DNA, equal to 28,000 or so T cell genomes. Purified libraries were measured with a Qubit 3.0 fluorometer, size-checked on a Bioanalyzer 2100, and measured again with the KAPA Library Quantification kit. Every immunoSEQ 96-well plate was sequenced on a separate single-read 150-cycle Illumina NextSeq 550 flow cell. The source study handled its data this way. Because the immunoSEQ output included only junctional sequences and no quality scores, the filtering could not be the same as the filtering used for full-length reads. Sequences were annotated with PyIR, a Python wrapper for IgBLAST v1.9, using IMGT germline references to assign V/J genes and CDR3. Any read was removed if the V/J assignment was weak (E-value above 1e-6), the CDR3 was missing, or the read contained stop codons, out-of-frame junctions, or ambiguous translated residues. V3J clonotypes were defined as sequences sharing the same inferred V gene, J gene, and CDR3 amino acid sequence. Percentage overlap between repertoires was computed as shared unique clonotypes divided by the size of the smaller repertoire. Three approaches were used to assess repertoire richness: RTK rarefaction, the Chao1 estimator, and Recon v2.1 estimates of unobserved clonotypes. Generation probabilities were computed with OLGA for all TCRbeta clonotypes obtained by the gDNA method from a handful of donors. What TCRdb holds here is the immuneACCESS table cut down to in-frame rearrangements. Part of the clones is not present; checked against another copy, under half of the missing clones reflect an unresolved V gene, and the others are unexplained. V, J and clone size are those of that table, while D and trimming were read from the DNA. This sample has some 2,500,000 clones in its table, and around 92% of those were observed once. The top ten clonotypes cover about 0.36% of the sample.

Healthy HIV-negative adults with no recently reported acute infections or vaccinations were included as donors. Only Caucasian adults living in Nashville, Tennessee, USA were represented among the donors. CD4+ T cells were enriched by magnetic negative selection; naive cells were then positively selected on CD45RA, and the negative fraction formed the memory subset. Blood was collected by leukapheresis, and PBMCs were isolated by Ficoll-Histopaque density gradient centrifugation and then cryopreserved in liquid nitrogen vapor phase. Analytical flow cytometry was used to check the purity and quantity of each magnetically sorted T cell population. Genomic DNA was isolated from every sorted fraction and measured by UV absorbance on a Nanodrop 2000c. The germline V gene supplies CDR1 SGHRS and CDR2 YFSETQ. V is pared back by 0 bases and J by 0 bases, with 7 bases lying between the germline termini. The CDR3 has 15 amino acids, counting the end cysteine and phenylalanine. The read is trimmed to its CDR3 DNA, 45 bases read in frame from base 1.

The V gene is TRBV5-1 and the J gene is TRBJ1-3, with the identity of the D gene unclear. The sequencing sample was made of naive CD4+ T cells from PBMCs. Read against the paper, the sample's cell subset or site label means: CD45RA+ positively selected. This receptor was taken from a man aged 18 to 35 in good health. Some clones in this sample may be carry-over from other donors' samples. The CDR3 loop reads CASSLATSSGNTIYF. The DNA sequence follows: TGCGCCAGCAGCTTGGCCACGAGCTCTGGAAACACCATATATTTT. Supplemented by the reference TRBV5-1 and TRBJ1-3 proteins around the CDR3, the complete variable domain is KAGVTQTPRYLIKTRGQQVTLSCSPISGHRSVSWYQQTPGQGLQFLFEYFSETQRNKGNFPGRFSGRQFSNSRSEMNVSTLELGDSALYLCASSLATSSGNTIYFGEGSWLTVV.